These 18 T cell receptor beta chains originate from one sample sequenced in a study of T cell responses to AZD1222 COVID-19 vaccine. Here immunoSEQ multiplex PCR was the method, and the copy in TCRdb shows in-frame clones only, minus some. This sample carries under 200,000 clones, approximately 92% of them seen once, and the ten largest clones take approximately 4%. The sample here was peripheral blood, taken 28 days after the second dose of the MenACWY control vaccine. These receptors all stem from an adult who received the MenACWY meningococcal vaccine as a control.

V usage is TRBV6-5 and J usage is TRBJ1-4; 9 positions agree with TRBD1. From germline, CDR1 is MNHEY and CDR2 SVGAGI. This CDR3 is 11 amino acids long. V trimming: 2 bases; J trimming: 14 bases; junction bases outside the gene matches: 0. The CDR3 loop is CASSYTGGLFF. The CDR3, as DNA: TGTGCCAGCAGTTACACAGGGGGCCTGTTTTTT.

This chain joins TRBV19 and TRBJ2-7; 12 bases are a match to TRBD2. Germline lookup yields CDR1 LNHDA and CDR2 SQIVND (reference sequence). The CDR3 contains 16 residues. The junction had 8 bases not matched to a gene; V was cut back by 4 bases and J by 4 bases. The DNA of the CDR3 is TGTGCCAGTAGTACTAGTTTCCTAGCGGGAGGGTACGAGCAGTACTTC. Protein sequence: CASSTSFLAGGYEQYF. The variable domain in full, completed from reference TRBV19 and TRBJ2-7, reads DGGITQSPKYLFRKEGQNVTLSCEQNLNHDAMYWYRQDPGQGLRLIYYSQIVNDFQKGDIAEGYSVSREKKESFPLTVTSAQKNPTAFYLCASSTSFLAGGYEQYFGPGTRLTVT.

The CDR3, as DNA: TGTGCCAGCAGCCAAGCGGAGCGGGAACGTAAGACCCAGTACTTC. It is translated as CASSQAERERKTQYF. The chain has TRBV3-1 (or the pseudogene TRBV3-2) and TRBJ2-5; 7 nucleotides agree with TRBD2. The CDR3 spans 15 residues. The germline CDR1 and CDR2 sequences are LGHDT and YNNKEL (reference sequence). Trimming removed 1 base from V and 6 bases from J; junction bases left unmatched: 8.

J is TRBJ2-1 and V is TRBV25-1, with 8 bases that match TRBD2. The germline gives CDR1 MGHDK, CDR2 SYGVNS. The CDR3 consists of 17 residues. The trim removed 1 base at V and 1 base at J, leaving 6 bases unmatched. The DNA for the CDR3 is TGTGCCAGCAGTGAATCGAGCGGGAGCCCTTCCTACAATGAGCAGTTCTTC. Translation: CASSESSGSPSYNEQFF.

The chain couples TRBV6-2 or TRBV6-3 to TRBJ2-2; 13 nucleotides agree with TRBD2. The length of the CDR3 is 16 residues. J lost 5 bases, V lost 6 bases, and 6 bases had no gene match. Germline V CDR1 and CDR2: MNHEY, SVGEGT. The CDR3 loop reads CASSGLAGVRTGELFF. The CDR3 DNA sequence: TGTGCCAGCAGCGGACTAGCGGGAGTTCGGACCGGGGAGCTGTTTTTT.

The V gene is TRBV5-1, the J gene TRBJ2-2, with 9 bases fitting TRBD2. V was clipped by 4 bases and J by 7 bases; unmatched bases: 8. Germline CDR1 SGHRS, CDR2 YFSETQ. CDR3 length equals 15 residues. In nucleotides, the CDR3 is TGCGCCAGCAGCGGATCTAGCGGGATTATCGGGGAGCTGTTTTTT. Protein sequence: CASSGSSGIIGELFF. The full variable domain, rest sourced from reference TRBV5-1 and TRBJ2-2, is KAGVTQTPRYLIKTRGQQVTLSCSPISGHRSVSWYQQTPGQGLQFLFEYFSETQRNKGNFPGRFSGRQFSNSRSEMNVSTLELGDSALYLCASSGSSGIIGELFFGEGSRLTVL.

The chain is built from TRBV7-2 and TRBJ2-3, with 7 positions matching TRBD1. The germline gives CDR1 SGHTA, CDR2 FQGNSA. V was pared by 1 base and J by 7 bases, with 8 bases of the junction left unmatched. CDR3 length: 15 residues. CDR3 nucleotide sequence: TGTGCCAGCAGCTTAGGAGGGACCAGGGGGAATACGCAGTATTTT. This codes for CASSLGGTRGNTQYF. Combining the CDR3 with reference TRBV7-2 and TRBJ2-3 gives the whole variable domain GAGVSQSPSNKVTEKGKDVELRCDPISGHTALYWYRQSLGQGLEFLIYFQGNSAPDKSGLPSDRFSAERTGGSVSTLTIQRTQQEDSAVYLCASSLGGTRGNTQYFGPGTRLTVL.

The chain has TRBV9 and TRBJ1-1, with D possibly matching TRBD1 (6 bases). CDR1 is SGDLS, CDR2 YYNGEE, per germline. The CDR3 is 15 residues long. V was clipped by 3 bases and J by 6 bases, with 18 bases between them. The CDR3 sequence is CASSAGDTLGAEAFF. DNA of the CDR3: TGTGCCAGCAGCGCGGGGGACACCCTTGGGGCTGAAGCTTTCTTT.

This clone was recorded once. This chain joins TRBV5-1 and TRBJ1-1; maybe TRBD1 (5 bases). CDR3 length equals 15 residues. Germline assignment: CDR1 SGHRS and CDR2 YFSETQ. V lost 0 bases and J 4 bases, leaving 13 bases between the germline ends. The CDR3 DNA reads TGCGCCAGCAGCTTGGAGTTGGGGGGAGTCACTGAAGCTTTCTTT. Its translation is CASSLELGGVTEAFF.

This clone came up a few times. The chain couples TRBV7-6 to TRBJ2-1; 9 nucleotides align to TRBD2. The J segment lost 7 bases and the V segment lost 1 base, leaving 5 bases of the junction unmatched. The length of the CDR3 is 15 residues. Germline CDR1 reads SGHVS; CDR2 reads FNYEAQ. The CDR3 DNA sequence: TGTGCCAGCAGCTTAGTAGCGGGAGTTTTGAATGAGCAGTTCTTC. It encodes CASSLVAGVLNEQFF.

J is TRBJ2-5 and V is TRBV3-1 (or the pseudogene TRBV3-2); 9 bases map to TRBD2. CDR1 and CDR2 from the germline V gene are LGHDT and YNNKEL (reference sequence). The CDR3 has 20 residues. Trimming removed 0 bases from V and 5 bases from J; junction bases left unmatched: 19. CDR3 sequence (DNA): TGTGCCAGCAGCCAAGATTCAGTGGGGTCGGCGGGAGGGAAGGTGGAGACCCAGTACTTC. This encodes CASSQDSVGSAGGKVETQYF.

The chain employs TRBV29-1 and TRBJ1-2; D is possibly TRBD1 (5 bases). Trimming cost V 6 bases and J 7 bases, with 15 bases left between them. CDR1 and CDR2 (germline): SQVTM, ANQGSEA. This CDR3 is 12 amino acids long. CDR3 nucleotide sequence: TGCAGCGTCGCACGAGAGGGGCTTGGCTACACCTTC. Residues: CSVAREGLGYTF.

The V gene is TRBV28, the J gene TRBJ1-6, with D possibly matching TRBD1 (5 bases). Germline lookup yields CDR1 MDHEN and CDR2 SYDVKM. V was shortened by 2 bases and J by 8 bases, with 13 bases between the two germline ends. The CDR3 sequence is 15 residues long. The CDR3 loop reads CASSLNRMMYSPLHF. In nucleotides, the CDR3 is TGTGCCAGCAGTTTAAACAGGATGATGTATTCACCCCTCCACTTT.

In nucleotides, the CDR3 is TGCGCCAGCAGCCAGACCCCCCCTAATTCACCCCTCCACTTT. Protein: CASSQTPPNSPLHF. The chain links TRBV4-3 to TRBJ1-6; D call uncertain. This CDR3 comprises 14 residues. The germline V and J ends were trimmed by 3 bases and 6 bases, with 9 bases remaining between them. Per the germline V gene, CDR1 is LGHNA and CDR2 is YSLEER.

The chain links TRBV6-5 to TRBJ1-4; no definite D call. This CDR3 is 14 amino acids long. V lost 8 bases, J lost 11 bases, and 21 bases lay in between. The germline CDR1 and CDR2 sequences are MNHEY and SVGAGI. In DNA form, the CDR3 reads TGTGCCAGCGGGATAGAAGAAGGGCGCGGGAAACTGTTTTTT. It encodes CASGIEEGRGKLFF.

The chain joins TRBV19 to TRBJ2-7, with TRBD2 matching over 8 bases. Trimming removed 6 bases from V and 4 bases from J; junction bases left unmatched: 11. The CDR3 sequence is 15 residues long. Per germline, CDR1 LNHDA and CDR2 SQIVND (reference sequence). CDR3 residues: CASRDSGMPRYEQYF. The DNA for the CDR3 is TGTGCCAGTAGAGATAGCGGGATGCCTAGGTACGAGCAGTACTTC.

The J gene is TRBJ2-1, the V gene TRBV9; 16 bases line up with TRBD2. V shed 2 bases, J shed 8 bases, and the junction held 7 bases outside the gene matches. The length of the CDR3 is 17 residues. CDR1 is SGDLS, CDR2 YYNGEE, per germline. CDR3 residues: CASSVAGTSGRGHEQFF. In DNA, the CDR3 is TGTGCCAGCAGCGTTGCCGGGACTAGCGGGAGGGGGCATGAGCAGTTCTTC.

The rearrangement links TRBV15 to TRBJ1-6, with 8 bases identical to TRBD1. The CDR3 runs to 15 residues. The ends lost 3 bases at V and 4 bases at J; junction bases unmatched: 2. Germline CDR1 reads LNHNV; CDR2 reads YYDKDF (reference sequence). The CDR3 spells CATSSGQGYNSPLHF. The CDR3 nucleotides are TGTGCCACCAGCAGTGGACAGGGATATAATTCACCCCTCCACTTT.